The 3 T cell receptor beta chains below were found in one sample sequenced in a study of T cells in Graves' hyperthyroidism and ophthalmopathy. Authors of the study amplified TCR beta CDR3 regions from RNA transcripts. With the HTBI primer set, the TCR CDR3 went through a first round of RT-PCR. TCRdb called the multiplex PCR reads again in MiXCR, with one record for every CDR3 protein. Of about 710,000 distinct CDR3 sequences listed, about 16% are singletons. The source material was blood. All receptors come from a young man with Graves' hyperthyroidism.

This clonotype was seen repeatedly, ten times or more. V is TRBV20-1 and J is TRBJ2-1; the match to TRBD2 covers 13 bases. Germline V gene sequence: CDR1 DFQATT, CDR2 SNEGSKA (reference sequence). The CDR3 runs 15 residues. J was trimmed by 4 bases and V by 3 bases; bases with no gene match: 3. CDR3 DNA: TGCAGTGCTAGCGGGACTAGCGGGACTTACAATGAGCAGTTCTTC. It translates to CSASGTSGTYNEQFF.

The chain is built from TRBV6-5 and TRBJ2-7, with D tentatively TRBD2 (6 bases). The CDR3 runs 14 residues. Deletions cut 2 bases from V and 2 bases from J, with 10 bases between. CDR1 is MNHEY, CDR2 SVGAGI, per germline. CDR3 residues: CASSYRVAAYEQYF. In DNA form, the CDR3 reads TGTGCCAGCAGTTACAGGGTAGCGGCCTACGAGCAGTACTTC.

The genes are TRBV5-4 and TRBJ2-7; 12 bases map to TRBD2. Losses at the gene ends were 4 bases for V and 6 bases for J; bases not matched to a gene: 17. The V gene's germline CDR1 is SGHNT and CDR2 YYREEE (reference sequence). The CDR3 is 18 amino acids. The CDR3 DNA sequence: TGTGCCAGCAGCCGGGGACAAGACCTAGCGGGAGGGCCAGGCGAGCAGTACTTC. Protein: CASSRGQDLAGGPGEQYF.